This paragraph reports one T cell receptor (beta chain). It lacks a known antigen. Base quality data are lacking; no much larger clone is found one base away. Collaborating institutions collected whole blood in K2EDTA tubes following their own protocols. For TCRbeta analysis, collaborator samples were shipped as frozen whole blood, as isolated PBMCs, or as DNA extracted from either sample type. The data were obtained in a study of blood T cell repertoires in COVID-19 (dated by TCRdb to 2020 to 2022). Background on the whole study: Collaborator samples came from the United States, Italy and Spain and covered acute and convalescent phases of COVID-19. Subjects who had been exposed to COVID-19, were actively infected with it, or had recovered from it provided the deeply sampled blood TCRbeta repertoires that made up the dataset. Samples came from the ongoing ImmuneRACE study (first 160 participants) plus 1,254 subjects from 6 global collaborators. The repertoires were released in a freely available public database intended as a resource for research on the immune response to SARS-CoV-2. HLA class I and class II types, where available, came from metadata supplied by the sample provider rather than from assay-based typing. Sample metadata almost always included a de-identified subject ID, COVID-19 status, age in years and sex. The prospective study material was composed of cDNA or gDNA derived from T cells, B-cell-depleted T cells, or PBMCs. The paper's findings and limits, for the study overall: How much clinical and demographic metadata was included differed by source and by participant, and the metadata was provided uncurated.

TCRbeta CDR3 regions were amplified from genomic DNA using the immunoSEQ Assay, a bias-controlled multiplex PCR. The original pipeline was this. The number of nucleated cells in each sample was estimated from the amplification of reference gene primers within the assay. Sequence reads were collapsed and filtered to measure the absolute abundance of every unique TCRbeta CDR3 rearrangement. For each sample, productive Simpson clonality was calculated as the square root of Simpson's diversity index across productive rearrangements. Here the immuneACCESS table is served through TCRdb, limited to in-frame sequences with V and J called. Missing clones are a known gap in these copies; in checked studies unresolved V genes cover under half, and the rest lacks a known reason. V and J calls and clone size are as listed in that table; D and trimming were resolved from the DNA. Within this sample are about 160,000 clones, with about 85% of them counted one time only. Together, the top ten hold 3.5% to 5% of the sample.

Sequences KGHSH (CDR1) and LQKENI (CDR2) are obtained from the germline V gene. The CDR3 sequence holds 15 residues, the cysteine and phenylalanine included. Only the CDR3 DNA stays, 45 bases, in frame from base 1. The junction shows trimming of 0 bases on V and 8 bases on J, and the gene matches do not reach 8 bases of it. The sequence is built from TRBV18 and TRBJ1-2; TRBD1 lines up with 8 middle nucleotides. The sequenced sample consisted of peripheral blood. This clonotype was sampled from a woman aged 60-75 years with active or convalescent COVID-19. The nucleotides are TGTGCCAGCTCACCACCGGTCCAGGGGGCGTTGGGCTACACCTTC. Translated, this gives CASSPPVQGALGYTF.